The 18 T cell receptor beta chains in this list originate from one sample, sequenced in a study of shared clonotypes between healthy human individuals. The naive CD8 population came from CD45RO-negative cells selected for CCR7, without terminally differentiated effector memory CD45RA+ cells. Libraries were prepared by immunoSEQ multiplex PCR; TCRdb keeps only in-frame clonotypes and omits some of them. The repertoire has about 2 million clones, approximately 94% of them found once; the top ten carry 1% to 1.5%. Sequenced sample: naive CD8+ T cells sorted from blood. The origin of the receptors is a man between 18 and 35 years old in good health.

V usage is TRBV13 and J usage is TRBJ2-1; D tentatively reads TRBD1 or TRBD2 (5 bases each). Germline loops: CDR1 PRHDT, CDR2 FYEKMQ (reference sequence). This CDR3 region has 16 residues. Trimming took off 5 bases at V and 5 bases at J, with 19 bases between the two ends. The DNA for the CDR3 is TGTGCCAGCAGCACGTCCGACAGTCTGAGGGACAATGAGCAGTTCTTC. Translated, it gives CASSTSDSLRDNEQFF.

The chain combines TRBV4-1 with TRBJ1-1; maybe TRBD1 (6 bases). V gave up 0 bases and J gave up 0 bases, with 11 bases separating them. There are 16 residues in the CDR3. Germline V lookup: CDR1 MGHRA, CDR2 YSYEKL. The CDR3 region is CASSQETGPVNTEAFF. The CDR3 coding sequence is TGCGCCAGCAGCCAAGAAACAGGGCCCGTGAACACTGAAGCTTTCTTT.

This clone was counted once. The J gene is TRBJ1-1, the V gene TRBV20-1; the D is unclear. Germline values: CDR1 DFQATT, CDR2 SNEGSKA (reference sequence). The V end lost 0 bases, the J end lost 7 bases, and 6 bases lay between the germline ends. This CDR3 is built from 11 residues. The CDR3 loop reads CSAREGDEAFF. CDR3 DNA sequence: TGCAGTGCTAGAGAGGGAGATGAAGCTTTCTTT.

The V gene is TRBV18, the J gene TRBJ2-7; unclear D gene. This CDR3 spans 13 amino acids. The V end lost 0 bases, the J end lost 6 bases, and 9 bases lay between the germline ends. The germline V gene encodes CDR1 KGHSH and CDR2 LQKENI. This CDR3 reads CASSPPSDGEQYF. The CDR3 DNA reads TGTGCCAGCTCACCACCAAGCGACGGCGAGCAGTACTTC.

This chain uses TRBV30 with TRBJ1-2; possibly TRBD1 for D (6 bases). CDR1 is GTSNPN and CDR2 is SVGIG in the germline V gene (reference sequence). The CDR3 length is 11 residues. The V end was cut by 7 bases, the J end by 4 bases, with 10 bases between. CDR3 region: CASGQAYGYTF. The CDR3 nucleotides are TGTGCCTCGGGACAAGCCTATGGCTACACCTTC. The full variable domain, completed using reference TRBV30 and TRBJ1-2, is SQTIHQWPATLVQPVGSPLSLECTVEGTSNPNLYWYRQAAGRGLQLLFYSVGIGQISSEVPQNLSASRPQDRQFILSSKKLLLSDSGFYLCASGQAYGYTFGSGTRLTVV.

The V gene is TRBV4-3, the J gene TRBJ1-2, with D unclear. Trimming removed 0 bases at V and 6 bases at J, with 14 bases between. The CDR3 loop spans 15 amino acids. CDR1 is LGHNA and CDR2 is YSLEER in the germline V gene. CDR3 loop: CASSQDAQDRDGYTF. The CDR3 DNA is TGCGCCAGCAGCCAAGATGCCCAGGATCGGGATGGCTACACCTTC.

Regarding this clone: This CDR3 is also generated by other DNA sequences in the sample. V usage is TRBV9 and J usage is TRBJ2-3; either TRBD1 or TRBD2 may supply D (5 bases each). This CDR3 region has 14 residues. The germline V gene encodes CDR1 SGDLS and CDR2 YYNGEE. V lost 3 bases and J lost 0, with 8 bases in between. The CDR3, as DNA: TGTGCCAGCAGCGGGGGCGGGAGCACAGATACGCAGTATTTT. Protein product: CASSGGGSTDTQYF. Full variable domain (outside the CDR3, taken from reference TRBV9 and TRBJ2-3): DSGVTQTPKHLITATGQRVTLRCSPRSGDLSVYWYQQSLDQGLQFLIQYYNGEERAKGNILERFSAQQFPDLHSELNLSSLELGDSALYFCASSGGGSTDTQYFGPGTRLTVL.

This rearrangement joins TRBV30 to TRBJ1-4, with a tentative D call TRBD1 (5 bases). Looked up from germline, CDR1 is GTSNPN and CDR2 is SVGIG (reference sequence). Trimming removed 3 bases from V and 7 bases from J, with 12 bases in between. The CDR3 is 13 amino acids. CDR3 nucleotide sequence: TGTGCCTGGAGCCCCGACAGTTCTGAAAAACTGTTTTTT. Residues: CAWSPDSSEKLFF.

The CDR3: CASSPGGETQYF. The CDR3 DNA sequence: TGTGCCAGCAGTCCAGGGGGAGAGACCCAGTACTTC. V gene TRBV5-4 combines with J gene TRBJ2-5, with 7 positions matching TRBD1. The CDR3 is 12 residues long. Germline CDR1 is SGHNT and CDR2 is YYREEE (reference sequence). The V and J ends lost 5 bases and 4 bases, in that order; junction bases with no gene match: 2.

The chain employs TRBV6-5 and TRBJ1-2; TRBD1 agrees at 10 bases. V was pared by 4 bases and J by 2 bases, with 4 bases of the junction left unmatched. The CDR3 covers 15 residues. Germline CDR1 reads MNHEY; CDR2 reads SVGAGI. Written as DNA, the CDR3 is TGTGCCAGCAGTTGGTGGACAGGGGGGAACTATGGCTACACCTTC. Amino acid sequence: CASSWWTGGNYGYTF.

The V call is TRBV30, the J call TRBJ1-6; D is possibly TRBD1 (5 bases). V lost 4 bases, J lost 5 bases, and 6 bases lay in between. The CDR3 totals 12 residues. Per the germline V gene, CDR1 is GTSNPN and CDR2 is SVGIG (reference sequence). CDR3: CAWTQDNSPLHF. CDR3 nucleotide sequence: TGTGCCTGGACACAGGATAATTCACCCCTCCACTTT.

The chain is built from TRBV5-6 and TRBJ2-7, with 7 bases that match TRBD1. Germline V gene sequence: CDR1 SGHDT, CDR2 YYEEEE. The CDR3 has 15 amino acids. After removal of 1 base from V and 3 bases from J, the junction contained 7 bases not matched to a gene. The CDR3 DNA is TGTGCCAGCAGCTTGTGGCCAGGGGGTGGCTACGAGCAGTACTTC. Translating gives CASSLWPGGGYEQYF.

The V call is TRBV10-3, the J call TRBJ1-1; D not certain. Looked up from germline, CDR1 is ENHRY and CDR2 is SYGVKD. The CDR3 is made up of 13 amino acids. The ends were cut back, 2 bases at V and 1 base at J, with 5 bases in the middle. This CDR3 is CAISERGNTEAFF. The CDR3 nucleotides are TGTGCCATCAGTGAGCGAGGGAACACTGAAGCTTTCTTT.

This clone was seen only once. The chain is built from TRBV7-9 and TRBJ2-7; maybe TRBD2 (5 bases). Germline V gene data show CDR1 as SEHNR and CDR2 as FQNEAQ (reference sequence). The ends were cut back, 4 bases at V and 4 bases at J, with 14 bases in the middle. The CDR3 has 14 residues. CDR3 region: CASSSPLAEYEQYF. For the CDR3, the DNA is TGTGCCAGCAGCTCCCCTCTAGCCGAATACGAGCAGTACTTC.

V gene TRBV4-2 combines with J gene TRBJ2-2, with TRBD2 identical over 10 bases. The CDR3 length is 18 residues. The V segment lost 3 bases and the J segment 0 bases; nucleotides outside the gene matches: 7. Germline CDR1 LGHNA, CDR2 YNFKEQ. The CDR3 nucleotides read TGTGCCAGCAGCCAGCGGACTAGCGGTTACGCGAACACCGGGGAGCTGTTTTTT. Residues: CASSQRTSGYANTGELFF.

The rearrangement uses TRBV27 and TRBJ2-1, with TRBD1 matching over 7 bases. The CDR3 has 16 residues. V shed 1 base, J shed 2 bases, and the junction held 5 bases outside the gene matches. Germline-derived CDR1 and CDR2 are MNHEY and SMNVEV (reference sequence). The CDR3, as DNA: TGTGCCAGCAGTTTATACCCGACAGGGCCCTACAATGAGCAGTTCTTC. This encodes CASSLYPTGPYNEQFF.

This chain connects TRBV28 to TRBJ2-1; D gene uncertain. Trimming took 3 bases from V and 10 from J, leaving 19 bases between them. CDR3 size: 15 residues. Germline loops: CDR1 MDHEN, CDR2 SYDVKM. The CDR3, as DNA: TGTGCCAGCAGTTTCACTCCCTGGCCCCCGAGCGAGCAGTTCTTC. It specifies CASSFTPWPPSEQFF.

This clone was observed a single time. Here the CDR3 reads CASSPTGTSLDEQYF. CDR3 coding DNA: TGTGCCAGCAGCCCGACAGGTACAAGCCTGGACGAGCAGTACTTC. The chain links TRBV7-3 to TRBJ2-7; D possibly corresponds to TRBD1 (6 bases). Germline V gives CDR1 SGHTA, CDR2 FQGTGA. CDR3 size: 15 residues. The ends were cut back, 5 bases at V and 5 bases at J, with 19 bases in the middle.